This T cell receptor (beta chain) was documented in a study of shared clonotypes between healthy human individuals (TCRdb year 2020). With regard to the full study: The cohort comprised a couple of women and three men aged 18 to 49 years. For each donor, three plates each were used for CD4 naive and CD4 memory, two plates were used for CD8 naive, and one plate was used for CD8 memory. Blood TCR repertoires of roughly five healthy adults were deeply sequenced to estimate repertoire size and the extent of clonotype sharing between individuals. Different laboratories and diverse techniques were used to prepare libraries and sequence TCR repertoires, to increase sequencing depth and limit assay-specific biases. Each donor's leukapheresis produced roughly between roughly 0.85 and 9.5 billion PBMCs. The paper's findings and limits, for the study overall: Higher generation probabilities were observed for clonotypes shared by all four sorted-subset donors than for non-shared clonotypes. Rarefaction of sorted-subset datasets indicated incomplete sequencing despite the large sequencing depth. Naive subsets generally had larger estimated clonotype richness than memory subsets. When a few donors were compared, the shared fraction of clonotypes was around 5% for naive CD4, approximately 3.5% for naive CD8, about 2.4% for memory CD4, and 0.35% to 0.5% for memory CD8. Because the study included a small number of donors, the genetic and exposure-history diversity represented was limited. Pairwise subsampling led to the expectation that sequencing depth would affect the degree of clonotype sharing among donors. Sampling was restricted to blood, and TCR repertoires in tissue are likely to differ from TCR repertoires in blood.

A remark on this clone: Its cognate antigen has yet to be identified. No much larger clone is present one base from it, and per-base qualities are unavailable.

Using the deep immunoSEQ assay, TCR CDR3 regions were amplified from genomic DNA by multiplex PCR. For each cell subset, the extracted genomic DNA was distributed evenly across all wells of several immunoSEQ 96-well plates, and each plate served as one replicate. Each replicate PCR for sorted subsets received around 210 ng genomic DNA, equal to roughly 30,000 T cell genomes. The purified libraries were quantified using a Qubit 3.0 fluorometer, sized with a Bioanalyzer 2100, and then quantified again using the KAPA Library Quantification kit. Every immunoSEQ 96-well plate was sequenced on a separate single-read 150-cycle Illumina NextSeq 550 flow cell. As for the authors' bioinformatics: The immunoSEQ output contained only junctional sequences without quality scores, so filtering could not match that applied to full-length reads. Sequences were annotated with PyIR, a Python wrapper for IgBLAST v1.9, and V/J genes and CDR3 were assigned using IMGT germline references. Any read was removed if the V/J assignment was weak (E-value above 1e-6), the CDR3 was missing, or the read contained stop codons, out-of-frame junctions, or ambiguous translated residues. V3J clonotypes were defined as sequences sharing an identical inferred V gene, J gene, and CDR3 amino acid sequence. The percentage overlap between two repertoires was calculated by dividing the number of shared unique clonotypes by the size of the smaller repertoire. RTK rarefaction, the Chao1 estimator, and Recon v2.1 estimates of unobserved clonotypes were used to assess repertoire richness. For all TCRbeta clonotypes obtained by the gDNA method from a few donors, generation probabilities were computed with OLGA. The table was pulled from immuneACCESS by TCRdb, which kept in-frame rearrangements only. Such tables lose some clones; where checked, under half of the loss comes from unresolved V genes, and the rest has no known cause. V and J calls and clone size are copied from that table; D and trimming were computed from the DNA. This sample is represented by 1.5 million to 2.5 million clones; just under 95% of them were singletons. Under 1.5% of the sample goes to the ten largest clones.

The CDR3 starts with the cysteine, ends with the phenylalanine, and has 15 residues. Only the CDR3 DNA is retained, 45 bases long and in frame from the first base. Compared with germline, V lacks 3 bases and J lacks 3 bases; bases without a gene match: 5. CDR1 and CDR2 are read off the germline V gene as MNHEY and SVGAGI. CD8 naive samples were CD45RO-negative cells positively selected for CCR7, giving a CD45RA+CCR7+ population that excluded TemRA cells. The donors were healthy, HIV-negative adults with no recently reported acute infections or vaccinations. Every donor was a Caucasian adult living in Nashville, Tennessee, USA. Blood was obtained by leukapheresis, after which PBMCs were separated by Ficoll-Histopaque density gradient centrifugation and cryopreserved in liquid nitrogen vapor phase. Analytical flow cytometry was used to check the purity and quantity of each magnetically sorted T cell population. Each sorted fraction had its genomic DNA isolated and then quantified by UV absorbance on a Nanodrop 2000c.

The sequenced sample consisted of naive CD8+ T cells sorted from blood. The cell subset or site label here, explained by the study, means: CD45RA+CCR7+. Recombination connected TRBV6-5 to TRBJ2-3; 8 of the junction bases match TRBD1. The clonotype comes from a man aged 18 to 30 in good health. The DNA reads TGTGCCAGCAGTTATTGGGACAGGAGAACAGATACGCAGTATTTT. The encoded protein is CASSYWDRRTDTQYF.